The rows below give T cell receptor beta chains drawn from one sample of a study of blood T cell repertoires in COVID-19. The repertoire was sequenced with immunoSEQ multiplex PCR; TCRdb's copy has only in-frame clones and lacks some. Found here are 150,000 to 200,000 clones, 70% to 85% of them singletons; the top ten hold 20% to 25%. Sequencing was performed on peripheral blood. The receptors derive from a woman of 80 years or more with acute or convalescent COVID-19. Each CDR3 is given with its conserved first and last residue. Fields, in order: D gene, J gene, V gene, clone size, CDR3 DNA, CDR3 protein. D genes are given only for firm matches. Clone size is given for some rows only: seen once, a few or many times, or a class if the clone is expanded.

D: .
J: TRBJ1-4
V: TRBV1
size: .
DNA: TGCACCAGCAGCCACCCCCCGAGGGGGCTACCTAATGAAAAACTGTTTTTT
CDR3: CTSSHPPRGLPNEKLFF

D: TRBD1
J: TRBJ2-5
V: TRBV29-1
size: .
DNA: TGCAGCGGAGACAGGGGGTTGGAGACCCAGTACTTC
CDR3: CSGDRGLETQYF

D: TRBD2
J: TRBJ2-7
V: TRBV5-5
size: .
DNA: TGTGCCAGTGCCAGGAGCGGGAGGGCCGACTACGAGCAGTACTTC
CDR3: CASARSGRADYEQYF

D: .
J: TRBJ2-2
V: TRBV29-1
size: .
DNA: TGCAGCGTTGAAGACCCCGGGATTCCCTCCGGGGAGCTGTTTTTT
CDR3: CSVEDPGIPSGELFF

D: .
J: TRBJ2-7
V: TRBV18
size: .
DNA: TGTGCCAGCTCACCACCGACTATGACTTACGAGCAGTACTTC
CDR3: CASSPPTMTYEQYF

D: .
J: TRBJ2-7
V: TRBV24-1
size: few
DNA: TGTGCCACCAGTGACAGCGCCGCCTACGAGCAGTACTTC
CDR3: CATSDSAAYEQYF

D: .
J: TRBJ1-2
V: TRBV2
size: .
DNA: TGTGCCAGCCAGCCCCCGCAGGGAATATCAAACTATGGCTACACCTTC
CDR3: CASQPPQGISNYGYTF

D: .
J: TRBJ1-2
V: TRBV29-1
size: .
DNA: TGCAGCGTTGCTGTCGGCCAGGGAGGCTACACCTTC
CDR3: CSVAVGQGGYTF

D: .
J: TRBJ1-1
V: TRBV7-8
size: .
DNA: TGTGCCAGCAGCCTAAGAGTGGGAGACACTGAAGCTTTCTTT
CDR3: CASSLRVGDTEAFF

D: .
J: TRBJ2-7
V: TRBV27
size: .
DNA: TGTGCCAGCGGGCTTACCGGGACTGCCCTTACGGAGCAGTACTTC
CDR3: CASGLTGTALTEQYF

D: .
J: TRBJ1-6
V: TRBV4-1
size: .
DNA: TGCGCCAGCAGCCAAGCCCCGGGGGGCAATTCACCCCTCCACTTT
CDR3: CASSQAPGGNSPLHF

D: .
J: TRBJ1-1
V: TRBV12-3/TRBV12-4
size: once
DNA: TGTGCCAGCAGTACAACAGGGAACACTGAAGCTTTCTTT
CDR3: CASSTTGNTEAFF

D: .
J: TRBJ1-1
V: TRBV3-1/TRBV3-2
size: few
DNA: TGTGCCAGCAGCCAAGGGACTGGGTGGATGGGAGCTTTCTTT
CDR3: CASSQGTGWMGAFF

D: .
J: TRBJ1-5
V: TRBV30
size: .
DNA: TGTGCCTGGAGTGTACCGGGCCGAGGGGGAGATCAGCCCCAGCATTTT
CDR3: CAWSVPGRGGDQPQHF

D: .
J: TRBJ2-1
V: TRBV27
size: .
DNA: TGTGCCAGCAGTTCACCGGGGTATGATGAGCAGTTCTTC
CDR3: CASSSPGYDEQFF

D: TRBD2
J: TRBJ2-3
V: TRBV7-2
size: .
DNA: TGTGCCAGCAGCCTTAGCGGGAGTAACGCAGATACGCAGTATTTT
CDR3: CASSLSGSNADTQYF

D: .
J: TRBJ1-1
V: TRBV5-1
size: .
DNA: TGCGCCAGCAGCTTGGTTTTCGGGGACACTGAAGCTTTCTTT
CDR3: CASSLVFGDTEAFF

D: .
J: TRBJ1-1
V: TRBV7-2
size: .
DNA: TGTGCCAGCAGCTTAAAGTGGGCGGGGGCTGAAGCTTTCTTT
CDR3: CASSLKWAGAEAFF

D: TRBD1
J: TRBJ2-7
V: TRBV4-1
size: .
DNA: TGCGCCAGCAGCCCCATAGAACAGGGGGGATTGGGCTACGAGCAGTACTTC
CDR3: CASSPIEQGGLGYEQYF

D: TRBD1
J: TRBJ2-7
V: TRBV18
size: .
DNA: TGTGCCAGCACACGGACAGGGGTCGACTACGAGCAGTACTTC
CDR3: CASTRTGVDYEQYF

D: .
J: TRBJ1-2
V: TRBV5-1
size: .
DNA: TGCGCCAGCAGCCCCCTCAGTAGCATCTATGGCTACACCTTC
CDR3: CASSPLSSIYGYTF

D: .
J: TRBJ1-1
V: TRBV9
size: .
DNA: TGTGCCAGCAGCGTAGCGGTGAACACTGAAGCTTTCTTT
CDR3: CASSVAVNTEAFF

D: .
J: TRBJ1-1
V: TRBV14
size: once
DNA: TGTGCCAGCAGCCGACAGGAGAACACTGAAGCTTTCTTT
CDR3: CASSRQENTEAFF

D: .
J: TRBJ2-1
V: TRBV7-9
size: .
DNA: TGTGCCAGCAGCTTAGTAGGGCTAGCGCCCACTTACAATGAGCAGTTCTTC
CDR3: CASSLVGLAPTYNEQFF

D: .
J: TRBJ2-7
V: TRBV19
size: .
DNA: TGTGCCAGGCTCGTTGACAGTACCTACGAGCAGTACTTC
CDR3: CARLVDSTYEQYF

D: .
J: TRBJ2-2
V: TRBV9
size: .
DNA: TGTGCCAGCAGCGTGGCCGAGAACACCGGGGAGCTGTTTTTT
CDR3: CASSVAENTGELFF

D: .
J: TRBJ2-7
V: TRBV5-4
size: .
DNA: TGTGCCAGCAGCCCCATGGGGGACTTTTCTACGCAGCAGTACTTC
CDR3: CASSPMGDFSTQQYF

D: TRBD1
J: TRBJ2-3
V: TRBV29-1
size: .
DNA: TGCAGCGTTGACAAGGGACAGCCAGATACGCAGTATTTT
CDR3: CSVDKGQPDTQYF

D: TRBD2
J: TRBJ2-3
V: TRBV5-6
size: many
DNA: TGTGCCAGCAGCTTGTTCTTGTTAGCGGGAGAAACAGATACGCAGTATTTT
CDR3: CASSLFLLAGETDTQYF

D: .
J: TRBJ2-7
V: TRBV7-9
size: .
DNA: TGTGCCAGCAGCTTATTTGGGGGGAGAAACTACGAGCAGTACTTC
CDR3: CASSLFGGRNYEQYF

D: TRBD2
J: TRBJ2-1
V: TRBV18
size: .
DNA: TGTGCCAGCTCACCACGGCTCCTAGCGGGAGACGATGAGCAGTTCTTC
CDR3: CASSPRLLAGDDEQFF